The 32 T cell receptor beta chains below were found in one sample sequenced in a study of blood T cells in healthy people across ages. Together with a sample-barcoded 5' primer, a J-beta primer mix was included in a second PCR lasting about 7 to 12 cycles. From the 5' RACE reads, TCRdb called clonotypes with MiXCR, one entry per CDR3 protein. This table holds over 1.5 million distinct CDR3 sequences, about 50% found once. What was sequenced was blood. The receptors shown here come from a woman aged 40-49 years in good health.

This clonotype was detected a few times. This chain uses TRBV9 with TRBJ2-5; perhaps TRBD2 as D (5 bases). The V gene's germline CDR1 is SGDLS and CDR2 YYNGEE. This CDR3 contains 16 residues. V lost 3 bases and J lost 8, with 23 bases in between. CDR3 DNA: TGTGCCAGCAGCGGGGCGGGCTCCCTTACCCCAAGCACCCAGTACTTC. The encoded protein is CASSGAGSLTPSTQYF. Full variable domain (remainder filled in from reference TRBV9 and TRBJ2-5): DSGVTQTPKHLITATGQRVTLRCSPRSGDLSVYWYQQSLDQGLQFLIQYYNGEERAKGNILERFSAQQFPDLHSELNLSSLELGDSALYFCASSGAGSLTPSTQYFGPGTRLLVL.

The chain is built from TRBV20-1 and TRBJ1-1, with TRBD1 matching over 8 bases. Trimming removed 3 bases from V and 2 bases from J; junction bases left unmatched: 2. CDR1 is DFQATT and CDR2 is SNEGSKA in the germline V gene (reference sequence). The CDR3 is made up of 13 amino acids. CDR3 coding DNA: TGCAGTGCTAGTGGACAGGGCAACACTGAAGCTTTCTTT. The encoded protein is CSASGQGNTEAFF.

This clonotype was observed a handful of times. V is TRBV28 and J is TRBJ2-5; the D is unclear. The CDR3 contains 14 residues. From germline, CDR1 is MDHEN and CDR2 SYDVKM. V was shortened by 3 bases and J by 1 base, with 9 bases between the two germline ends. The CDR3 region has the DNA TGTGCCAGCAGTTTTGTAGCACTCCAAGAGACCCAGTACTTC. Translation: CASSFVALQETQYF.

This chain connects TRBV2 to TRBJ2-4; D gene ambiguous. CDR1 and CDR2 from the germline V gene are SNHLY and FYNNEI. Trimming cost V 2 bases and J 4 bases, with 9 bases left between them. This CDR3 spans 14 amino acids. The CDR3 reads CASSEWQAKNIQYF. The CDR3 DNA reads TGTGCCAGCAGTGAATGGCAGGCTAAAAACATTCAGTACTTC. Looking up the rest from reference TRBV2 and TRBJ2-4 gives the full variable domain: EPEVTQTPSHQVTQMGQEVILRCVPISNHLYFYWYRQILGQKVEFLVSFYNNEISEKSEIFDDQFSVERPDGSNFTLKIRSTKLEDSAMYFCASSEWQAKNIQYFGAGTRLSVL.

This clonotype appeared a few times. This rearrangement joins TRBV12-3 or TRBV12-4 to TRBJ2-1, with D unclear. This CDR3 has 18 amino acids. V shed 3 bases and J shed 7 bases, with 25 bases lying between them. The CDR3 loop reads CASSFAYVVRTGRNEQFF. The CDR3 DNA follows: TGTGCCAGCAGTTTCGCTTATGTCGTCAGGACCGGGCGGAATGAGCAGTTCTTC.

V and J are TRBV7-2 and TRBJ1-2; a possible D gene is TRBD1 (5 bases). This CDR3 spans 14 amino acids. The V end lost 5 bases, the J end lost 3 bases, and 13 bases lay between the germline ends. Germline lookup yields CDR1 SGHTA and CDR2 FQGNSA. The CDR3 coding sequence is TGTACCAGCAGCCGCCGGGGCGCGGACTATGGCTACACCTTC. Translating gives CTSSRRGADYGYTF.

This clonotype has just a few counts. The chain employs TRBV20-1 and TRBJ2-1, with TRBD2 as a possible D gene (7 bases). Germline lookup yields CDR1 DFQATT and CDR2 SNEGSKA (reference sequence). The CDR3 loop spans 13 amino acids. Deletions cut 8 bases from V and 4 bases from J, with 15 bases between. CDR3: CSQGGGPYNEQFF. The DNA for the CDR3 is TGCAGTCAGGGCGGGGGCCCGTACAATGAGCAGTTCTTC.

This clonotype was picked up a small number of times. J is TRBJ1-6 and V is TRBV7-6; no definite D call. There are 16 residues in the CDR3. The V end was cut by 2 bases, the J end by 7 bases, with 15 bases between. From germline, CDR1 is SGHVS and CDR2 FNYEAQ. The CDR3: CASSLQAAVNNSPLHF. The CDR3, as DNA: TGTGCCAGCAGCTTACAGGCAGCGGTAAACAATTCACCCCTCCACTTT. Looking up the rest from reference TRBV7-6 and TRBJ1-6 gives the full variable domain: GAGVSQSPRYKVTKRGQDVALRCDPISGHVSLYWYRQALGQGPEFLTYFNYEAQQDKSGLPNDRFSAERPEGSISTLTIQRTEQRDSAMYRCASSLQAAVNNSPLHFGNGTRLTVT.

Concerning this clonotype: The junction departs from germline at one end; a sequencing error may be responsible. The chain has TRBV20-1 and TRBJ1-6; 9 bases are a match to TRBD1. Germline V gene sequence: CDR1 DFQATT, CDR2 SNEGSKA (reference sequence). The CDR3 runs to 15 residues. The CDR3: CSADPGQGNNSPLHF. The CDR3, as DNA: TGCAGTGCGGATCCGGGACAGGGAAATAATTCACCTCTCCACTTT.

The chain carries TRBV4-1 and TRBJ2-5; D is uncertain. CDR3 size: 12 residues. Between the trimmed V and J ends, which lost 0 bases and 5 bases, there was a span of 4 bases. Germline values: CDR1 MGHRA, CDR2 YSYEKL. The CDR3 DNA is TGCGCCAGCAGCCAAGATTTTGAGACCCAGTACTTC. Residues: CASSQDFETQYF.

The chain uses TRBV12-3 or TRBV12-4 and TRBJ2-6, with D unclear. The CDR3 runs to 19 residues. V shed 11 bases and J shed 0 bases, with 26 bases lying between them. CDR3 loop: CAGTFPHSGLNSGANVLTF. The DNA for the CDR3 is TGTGCCGGCACTTTCCCCCATTCTGGCTTGAACTCTGGGGCCAACGTCCTGACTTTC.

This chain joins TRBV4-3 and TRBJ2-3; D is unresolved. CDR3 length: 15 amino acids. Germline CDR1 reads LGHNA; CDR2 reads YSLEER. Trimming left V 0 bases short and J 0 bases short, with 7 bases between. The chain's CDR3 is CASSQEQASTDTQYF. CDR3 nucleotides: TGCGCCAGCAGCCAAGAGCAGGCGAGCACAGATACGCAGTATTTT.

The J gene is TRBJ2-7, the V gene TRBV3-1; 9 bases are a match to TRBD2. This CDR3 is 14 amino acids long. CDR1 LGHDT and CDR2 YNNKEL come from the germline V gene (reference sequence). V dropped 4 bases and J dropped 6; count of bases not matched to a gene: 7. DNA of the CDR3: TGTGCCAGCAGCCTCGGACTAGCGAATAGCGAGCAGTACTTC. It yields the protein CASSLGLANSEQYF.

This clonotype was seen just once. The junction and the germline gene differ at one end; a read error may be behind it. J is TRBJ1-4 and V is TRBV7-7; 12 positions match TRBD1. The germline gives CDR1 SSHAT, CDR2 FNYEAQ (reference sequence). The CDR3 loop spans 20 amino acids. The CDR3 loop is CASSFIPGQGAFSTNEKLFF. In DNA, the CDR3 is TGTGCTAGCAGCTTTATCCCGGGACAGGGGGCATTTTCGACTAATGAAAAACTGTTTTTT. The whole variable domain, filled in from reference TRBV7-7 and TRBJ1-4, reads GAGVSQSPRYKVTKRGQDVTLRCDPISSHATLYWYQQALGQGPEFLTYFNYEAQPDKSGLPSDRFSAERPEGSISTLTIQRTEQRDSAMYRCASSFIPGQGAFSTNEKLFFGSGTQLSVL.

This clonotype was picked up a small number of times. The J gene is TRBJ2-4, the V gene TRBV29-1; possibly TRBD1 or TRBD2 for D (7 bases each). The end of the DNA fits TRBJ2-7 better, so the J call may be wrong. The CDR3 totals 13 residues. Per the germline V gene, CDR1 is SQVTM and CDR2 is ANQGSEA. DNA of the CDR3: TGCAGCGTTGGCCAGGGGGGGAGATACGAGCAGTACTTC. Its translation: CSVGQGGRYEQYF.

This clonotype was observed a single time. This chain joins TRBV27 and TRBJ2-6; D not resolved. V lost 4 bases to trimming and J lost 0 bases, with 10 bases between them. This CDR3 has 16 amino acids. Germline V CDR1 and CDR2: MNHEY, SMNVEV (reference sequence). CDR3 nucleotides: TGTGCCAGCAGTTCCCCTCCCCCCTCTGGGGCCAACGTCCTGACTTTC. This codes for CASSSPPPSGANVLTF.

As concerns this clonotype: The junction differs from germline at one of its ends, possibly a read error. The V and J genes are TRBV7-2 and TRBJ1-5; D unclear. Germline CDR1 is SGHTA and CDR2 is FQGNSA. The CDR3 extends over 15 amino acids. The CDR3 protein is CASSLGPDRNQPRHF. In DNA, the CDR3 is TGTGCCAGCAGCTTAGGACCGGATCGGAATCAGCCCCGGCATTTT.

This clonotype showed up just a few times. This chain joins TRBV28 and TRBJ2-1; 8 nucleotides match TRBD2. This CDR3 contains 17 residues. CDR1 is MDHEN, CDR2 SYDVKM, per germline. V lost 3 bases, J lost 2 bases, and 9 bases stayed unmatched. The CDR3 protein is CASSFGLSGGPYNEQFF. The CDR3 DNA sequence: TGTGCCAGCAGTTTTGGTCTTTCGGGGGGGCCCTACAATGAGCAGTTCTTC.

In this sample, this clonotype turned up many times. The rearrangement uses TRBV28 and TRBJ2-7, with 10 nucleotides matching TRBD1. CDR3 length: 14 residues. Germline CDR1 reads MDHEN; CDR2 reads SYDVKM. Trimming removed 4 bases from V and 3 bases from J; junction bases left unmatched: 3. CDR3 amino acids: CASSSGTGVYEQYF. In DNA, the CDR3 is TGTGCCAGCAGTTCGGGGACAGGGGTCTACGAGCAGTACTTC.

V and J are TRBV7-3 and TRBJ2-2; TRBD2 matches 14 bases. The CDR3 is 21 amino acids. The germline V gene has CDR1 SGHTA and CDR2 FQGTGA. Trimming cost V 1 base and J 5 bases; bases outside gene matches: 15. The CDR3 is CASSLRDRGSGLAGGTGELFF. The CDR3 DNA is TGTGCCAGCAGCTTAAGGGACAGGGGGTCCGGACTAGCGGGAGGAACCGGGGAGCTGTTTTTT.

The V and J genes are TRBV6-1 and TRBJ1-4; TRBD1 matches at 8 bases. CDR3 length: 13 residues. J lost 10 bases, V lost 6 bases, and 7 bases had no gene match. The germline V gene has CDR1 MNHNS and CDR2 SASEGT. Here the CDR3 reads CASSSGGVVKLFF. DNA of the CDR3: TGTGCCAGCAGCTCAGGGGGCGTTGTAAAACTGTTTTTT.

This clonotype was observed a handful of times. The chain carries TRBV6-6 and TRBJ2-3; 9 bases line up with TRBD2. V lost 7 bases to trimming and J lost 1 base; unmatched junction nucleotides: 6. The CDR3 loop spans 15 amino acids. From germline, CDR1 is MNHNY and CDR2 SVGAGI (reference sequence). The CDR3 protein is CASTTQRGGTDTQYF. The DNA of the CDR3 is TGTGCCAGCACTACCCAGCGGGGGGGCACAGATACGCAGTATTTT.

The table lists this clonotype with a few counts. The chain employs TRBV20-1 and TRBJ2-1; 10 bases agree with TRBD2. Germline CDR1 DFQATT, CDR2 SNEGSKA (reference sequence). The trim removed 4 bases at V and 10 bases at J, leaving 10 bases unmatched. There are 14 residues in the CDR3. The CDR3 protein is CSATSGGPVGEQFF. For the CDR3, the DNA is TGCAGTGCTACTAGCGGGGGTCCGGTAGGGGAGCAGTTCTTC.

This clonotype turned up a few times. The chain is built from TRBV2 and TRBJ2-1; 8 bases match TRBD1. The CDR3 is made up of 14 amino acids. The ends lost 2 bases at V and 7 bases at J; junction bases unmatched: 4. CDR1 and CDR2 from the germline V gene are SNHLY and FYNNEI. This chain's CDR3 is CASSEQGAGNEQFF. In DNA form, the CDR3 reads TGTGCCAGCAGTGAACAGGGGGCGGGTAATGAGCAGTTCTTC.

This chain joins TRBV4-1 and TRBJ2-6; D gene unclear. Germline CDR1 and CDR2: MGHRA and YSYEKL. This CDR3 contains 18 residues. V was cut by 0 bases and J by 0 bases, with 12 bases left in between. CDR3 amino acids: CASSQDKKTDSGANVLTF. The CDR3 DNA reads TGCGCCAGCAGCCAAGACAAAAAGACGGACTCTGGGGCCAACGTCCTGACTTTC.

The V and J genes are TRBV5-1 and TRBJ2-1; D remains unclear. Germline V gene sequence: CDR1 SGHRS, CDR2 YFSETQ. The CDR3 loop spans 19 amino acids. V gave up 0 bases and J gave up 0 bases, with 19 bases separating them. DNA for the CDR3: TGCGCCAGCAGCTTGGCCGGGTTAGCCCGCCAGAGCTCCTACAATGAGCAGTTCTTC. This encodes CASSLAGLARQSSYNEQFF.

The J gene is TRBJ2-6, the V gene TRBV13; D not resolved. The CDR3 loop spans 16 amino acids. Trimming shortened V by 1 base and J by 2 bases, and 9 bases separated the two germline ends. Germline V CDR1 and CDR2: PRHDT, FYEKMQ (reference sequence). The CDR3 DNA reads TGTGCCAGCAGCTTAGTTGCAGCAACTGGGGCCAACGTCCTGACTTTC. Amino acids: CASSLVAATGANVLTF.

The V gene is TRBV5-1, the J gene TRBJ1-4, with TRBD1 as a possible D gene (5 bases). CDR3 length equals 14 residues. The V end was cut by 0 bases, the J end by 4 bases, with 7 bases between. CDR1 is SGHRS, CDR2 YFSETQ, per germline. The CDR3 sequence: CASSLARGNEKLFF. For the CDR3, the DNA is TGCGCCAGCAGCTTGGCGAGGGGTAATGAAAAACTGTTTTTT. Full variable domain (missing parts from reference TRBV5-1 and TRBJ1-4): KAGVTQTPRYLIKTRGQQVTLSCSPISGHRSVSWYQQTPGQGLQFLFEYFSETQRNKGNFPGRFSGRQFSNSRSEMNVSTLELGDSALYLCASSLARGNEKLFFGSGTQLSVL.

The CDR3 region has the DNA TGTGCCAGCAGGGGAGCCGGGACAGGGTACTATGAGCAGTTCTTC. This encodes CASRGAGTGYYEQFF. The chain links TRBV12-3 or TRBV12-4 to TRBJ2-1; 9 bases agree with TRBD1. With V trimmed by 6 bases and J by 8 bases, 11 bases remained unmatched. This CDR3 has 15 amino acids.

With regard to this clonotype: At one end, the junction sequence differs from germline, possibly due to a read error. CDR3: CASSLLGTGNQPQQF. The CDR3 coding sequence is TGTGCCAGCAGCTTACTGGGGACAGGGAATCAGCCCCAGCAGTTT. This chain uses TRBV11-2 with TRBJ1-5, with 9 bases lining up with TRBD1. CDR3 size: 15 residues. Germline V gives CDR1 SGHAT, CDR2 FQNNGV.

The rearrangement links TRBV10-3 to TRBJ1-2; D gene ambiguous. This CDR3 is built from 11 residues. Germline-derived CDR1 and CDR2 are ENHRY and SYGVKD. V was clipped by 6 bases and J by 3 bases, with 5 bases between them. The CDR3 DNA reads TGTGCCATCAGGGGGTACTATGGCTACACCTTC. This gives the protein CAIRGYYGYTF.

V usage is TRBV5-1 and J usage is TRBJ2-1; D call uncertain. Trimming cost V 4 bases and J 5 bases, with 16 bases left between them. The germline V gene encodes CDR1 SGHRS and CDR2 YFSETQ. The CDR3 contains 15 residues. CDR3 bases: TGCGCCAGCAGCGGTTCCCCCGTCCTGGACAATGAGCAGTTCTTC. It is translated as CASSGSPVLDNEQFF.